The clone carrying this T cell receptor (beta chain) was observed a handful of times. What it recognizes is unknown. This sample is part of a study of T cells after yellow fever vaccination. Study information: Low-cell-number fractions were prepared with SMART-Seq v4 Ultra Low Input.

Per germline, CDR1 SGHRS and CDR2 YFSETQ. This CDR3 is built from 16 residues. V shed 1 base and J 7 bases; nucleotides not matched to a gene: 9. TCRdb re-called the 5' RACE reads through MiXCR, storing one row per CDR3 protein. The data contain 400,000 or so distinct CDR3 sequences, approximately 10% of them seen just once; the ten biggest clones take up less than 20%. Study conclusions and caveats: Though weaker, the secondary response peaked faster, on day 5 versus 15. Bulk-population clonotypes that are abundant could appear as contaminants in FACS-sorted repertoires. After the booster, approximately 96% of CD4 and 75% to 90% of CD8 primary-response clones were re-detected.

This chain uses TRBV5-1 with TRBJ2-1; 9 bases align to TRBD1. This receptor was obtained from a man younger than 35 who received the YFV17D yellow fever vaccine. The source was PBMCs, collected on the day of the first yellow fever vaccination. CDR3 residues: CASSLYQGTGLNEQFF. The CDR3 nucleotides are TGCGCCAGCAGCTTGTACCAGGGGACAGGGTTAAATGAGCAGTTCTTC.